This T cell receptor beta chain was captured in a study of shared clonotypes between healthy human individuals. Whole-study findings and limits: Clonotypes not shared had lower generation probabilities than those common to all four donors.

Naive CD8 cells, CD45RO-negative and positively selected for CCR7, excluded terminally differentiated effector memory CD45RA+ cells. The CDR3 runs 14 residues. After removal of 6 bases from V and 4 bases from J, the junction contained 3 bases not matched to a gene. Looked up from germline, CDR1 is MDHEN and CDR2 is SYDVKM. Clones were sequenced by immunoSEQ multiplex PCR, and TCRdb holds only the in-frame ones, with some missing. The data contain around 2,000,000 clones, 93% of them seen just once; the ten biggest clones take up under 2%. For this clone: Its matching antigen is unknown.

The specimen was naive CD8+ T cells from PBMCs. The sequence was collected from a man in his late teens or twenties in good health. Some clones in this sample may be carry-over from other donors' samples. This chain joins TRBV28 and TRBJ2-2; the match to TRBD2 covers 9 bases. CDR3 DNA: TGTGCCAGCAGGGGGACTAGCAGCACCGGGGAGCTGTTTTTT. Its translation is CASRGTSSTGELFF.